This T cell receptor (beta chain) was captured in a study of cytomegalovirus exposure and HLA in healthy donors. The V gene's germline CDR1 is SGHRS and CDR2 YFSETQ. The CDR3 covers 15 residues. V was clipped by 4 bases and J by 6 bases; unmatched bases: 10. The PCR contained 60 Vbeta and 13 Jbeta primers. Method: immunoSEQ multiplex PCR; TCRdb's copy keeps in-frame clones and lacks some. Of 90,000 to 150,000 clones detected, 77% appear once; the ten largest clones hold 4.5% to 6%. The chain joins TRBV5-1 to TRBJ2-7; 10 bases are a match to TRBD2. The sample consisted of PBMCs. This TCR came from a man aged 18-30 years in good health and CMV-seropositive. Here the CDR3 DNA reads TGCGCCAGCAGCGTCTCTAGCGGGAGACTGATCGAGCAGTACTTC. This gives the protein CASSVSSGRLIEQYF.